This TCR beta chain emerged from a study of T cells in Graves' hyperthyroidism and ophthalmopathy. This clonotype was counted at least ten times. The source material, RNA transcripts, was used to amplify TCR beta CDR3 regions. In the first-round RT-PCR of the TCR CDR3, the HTBI primer set was used. TCRdb re-analysed the multiplex PCR reads in MiXCR, keeping a single row per CDR3 protein. The sample holds roughly 580,000 distinct CDR3 sequences, approximately 15% seen once. CDR3 length equals 17 residues. The V and J ends lost 2 bases and 3 bases respectively, with 16 bases between them. Germline loops: CDR1 SGHNT, CDR2 YENEEA.

Sequenced sample: blood. This receptor was taken from a woman aged 25 to 39 with Graves' hyperthyroidism that later progressed to Graves' ophthalmopathy. The genes are TRBV11-3 and TRBJ2-2; D call uncertain. The CDR3 coding sequence is TGTGCCAGCAGCTTACTCCCTTGGCCCCGGGACACCGGGGAGCTGTTTTTT. Translated, it gives CASSLLPWPRDTGELFF.